One and the same sample provided the 18 T cell receptor beta chains below, sequenced in a study of OX40 agonist ivuxolimab in advanced cancers. Produced via immunoSEQ multiplex PCR; TCRdb's table is partial and in-frame only. The sample holds 45,000 to 55,000 clones, about 85% seen once. The starting material was CD4+ or CD8+ T cells sorted from blood, obtained in a trial of the OX40 agonist ivuxolimab. These receptor sequences come from an adult with an advanced solid tumor such as melanoma, head and neck, liver or kidney cancer.

This clone occurred a few times. CDR3 protein: CASSLTGRDEQYF. The CDR3 DNA reads TGTGCCAGCAGCCTTACAGGTCGTGACGAGCAGTACTTC. The V and J genes are TRBV13 and TRBJ2-7; weak D call: TRBD1 (5 bases). Per germline, CDR1 PRHDT and CDR2 FYEKMQ (reference sequence). V was cut by 5 bases and J by 5 bases, with 13 bases left in between. The CDR3 consists of 13 residues.

The V gene is TRBV30, the J gene TRBJ2-2, with 11 bases aligning to TRBD2. CDR3 length: 14 residues. The ends lost 3 bases at V and 6 bases at J; junction bases unmatched: 3. The V gene's germline CDR1 is GTSNPN and CDR2 SVGIG (reference sequence). Written as DNA, the CDR3 is TGTGCCTGGAGGACTAGCGGGAAGGCCGGGGAGCTGTTTTTT. This translates into CAWRTSGKAGELFF. The entire variable domain, with the rest obtained from reference TRBV30 and TRBJ2-2, is as follows: SQTIHQWPATLVQPVGSPLSLECTVEGTSNPNLYWYRQAAGRGLQLLFYSVGIGQISSEVPQNLSASRPQDRQFILSSKKLLLSDSGFYLCAWRTSGKAGELFFGEGSRLTVL.

The chain employs TRBV19 and TRBJ2-1, with a possible D match to TRBD2 (5 bases). The CDR3 contains 15 residues. Germline V gene sequence: CDR1 LNHDA, CDR2 SQIVND (reference sequence). Trimming removed 0 bases at V and 4 bases at J, with 10 bases between. CDR3 in DNA: TGTGCCAGTAGTATAGAGGGAGCAACTTACAATGAGCAGTTCTTC. This codes for CASSIEGATYNEQFF.

This chain links TRBV6-5 with TRBJ2-7, with 8 bases that match TRBD2. The V gene end was trimmed by 5 bases and the J gene end by 4 bases; junction bases not matched to a gene: 7. This CDR3 region has 14 residues. Germline loops: CDR1 MNHEY, CDR2 SVGAGI. This CDR3 reads CASSLREGHYEQYF. The CDR3 coding sequence is TGTGCCAGCAGTCTACGGGAGGGCCATTACGAGCAGTACTTC.

The rearrangement joins TRBV6-1 to TRBJ1-1, with D possibly TRBD1 on 5 matching bases. The ends were cut back, 5 bases at V and 3 bases at J, with 10 bases in the middle. Germline loops: CDR1 MNHNS, CDR2 SASEGT. The CDR3 is 13 residues long. CDR3 DNA: TGTGCCAGCAGTAGGGAAGGGGACACTGAAGCTTTCTTT. Protein product: CASSREGDTEAFF.

This clone was seen a few times. The chain has TRBV30 and TRBJ2-1, with TRBD1 as a possible D gene (6 bases). The CDR3 sequence is 15 residues long. The germline CDR1 and CDR2 sequences are GTSNPN and SVGIG (reference sequence). The V end lost 5 bases, the J end lost 6 bases, and 20 bases lay between the germline ends. The CDR3 nucleotides read TGTGCCTGGCGCGAAGCTGGGGGCCCTCTCAATGAGCAGTTCTTC. Protein: CAWREAGGPLNEQFF.

The rearrangement uses TRBV5-6 and TRBJ1-1; 7 bases fit TRBD1. Unmatched junction bases numbered 13, after V lost 3 bases and J lost 5 bases. The CDR3 extends over 16 amino acids. Germline-derived CDR1 and CDR2 are SGHDT and YYEEEE. The CDR3 nucleotides read TGTGCCAGCAGCTGGGGTATGGTACAGGGGAGAACTGAAGCTTTCTTT. Protein product: CASSWGMVQGRTEAFF. Drawing the rest from reference TRBV5-6 and TRBJ1-1, the complete variable domain is DAGVTQSPTHLIKTRGQQVTLRCSPKSGHDTVSWYQQALGQGPQFIFQYYEEEERQRGNFPDRFSGHQFPNYSSELNVNALLLGDSALYLCASSWGMVQGRTEAFFGQGTRLTVV.

The chain is built from TRBV11-2 and TRBJ1-6; D is unclear. Germline loops: CDR1 SGHAT, CDR2 FQNNGV. V was cut by 3 bases and J by 9 bases, with 15 bases left in between. The CDR3 loop spans 15 amino acids. The CDR3 DNA follows: TGTGCCAGCAGCTTTGAGGCCAGCGGGATTTCACCCCTCCACTTT. Amino acids: CASSFEASGISPLHF.

V gene TRBV10-2 combines with J gene TRBJ2-5; 11 positions agree with TRBD1. J lost 5 bases, V lost 3 bases, and 5 bases had no gene match. This CDR3 is 15 amino acids long. Germline CDR1 and CDR2: WSHSY and SAAADI. The CDR3 sequence: CASSDRDRGFETQYF. CDR3 sequence (DNA): TGCGCCAGCAGTGACAGGGACAGGGGGTTTGAGACCCAGTACTTC.

The chain joins TRBV28 to TRBJ2-1; TRBD1 matches at 9 bases. With 7 bases clipped from V and 3 bases from J, the junction kept 7 bases outside the gene matches. The CDR3 is 15 residues long. The germline gives CDR1 MDHEN, CDR2 SYDVKM. The CDR3, as DNA: TGTGCCAGCAACCCGAGGGGACAGGGCTACAATGAGCAGTTCTTC. This encodes CASNPRGQGYNEQFF.

The chain joins TRBV11-2 to TRBJ2-7; 10 bases map to TRBD1. The V gene end was trimmed by 5 bases and the J gene end by 4 bases; junction bases not matched to a gene: 5. The CDR3 runs to 14 residues. CDR1 SGHAT and CDR2 FQNNGV come from the germline V gene. CDR3 loop: CASSMDRGSYEQYF. Written as DNA, the CDR3 is TGTGCCAGCAGCATGGACAGGGGGTCTTACGAGCAGTACTTC.

This chain uses TRBV5-5 with TRBJ2-5; 12 positions agree with TRBD2. Germline loops: CDR1 SGHKS, CDR2 YYEKEE (reference sequence). The V segment lost 3 bases and the J segment 5 bases; nucleotides outside the gene matches: 8. There are 16 residues in the CDR3. The CDR3 region has the DNA TGTGCCAGCAGCTCACTAGCGGGAGGCGGGGGGGAGACCCAGTACTTC. Translating gives CASSSLAGGGGETQYF.

The chain joins TRBV2 to TRBJ1-1; D is ambiguous. V was pared by 4 bases and J by 3 bases, with 12 bases between. The germline V gene has CDR1 SNHLY and CDR2 FYNNEI. This CDR3 region has 14 residues. In DNA form, the CDR3 reads TGTGCCAGCAGTGGCGAAGGGAGGGACACTGAAGCTTTCTTT. As protein: CASSGEGRDTEAFF.

V usage is TRBV4-1 and J usage is TRBJ2-3, with a weak D call TRBD1 (5 bases). CDR1 and CDR2 from the germline V gene are MGHRA and YSYEKL. V lost 6 bases, J lost 2 bases, and 12 bases lay in between. The CDR3 has 14 amino acids. The CDR3 DNA reads TGCGCCAGCAGTGAAGGACATTACACAGATACGCAGTATTTT. This gives the protein CASSEGHYTDTQYF.

The chain recombines TRBV7-3 with TRBJ2-3; tentative D call: TRBD1 (6 bases). Germline V gene data show CDR1 as SGHTA and CDR2 as FQGTGA. V gave up 5 bases and J gave up 6 bases, with 9 bases separating them. This CDR3 comprises 12 residues. CDR3 residues: CASSLTGDTQYF. CDR3 in DNA: TGTGCCAGCAGCCTCACAGGGGATACGCAGTATTTT.

This clone came up once. The chain links TRBV19 to TRBJ1-1; tentatively, D is TRBD1 (5 bases). With 4 bases removed from V and 7 bases from J, the gap between germline ends came to 10 bases. CDR3 length: 12 residues. Germline CDR1 LNHDA, CDR2 SQIVND (reference sequence). As DNA, the CDR3 is TGTGCCAGTAGTAACAGGAACGATGAAGCTTTCTTT. Amino acids: CASSNRNDEAFF.

J is TRBJ1-3 and V is TRBV30, with D unclear. Germline assignment: CDR1 GTSNPN and CDR2 SVGIG (reference sequence). This CDR3 has 17 residues. V was cut by 0 bases and J by 0 bases, with 15 bases left in between. The CDR3 region has the DNA TGTGCCTGGAGTGTAACGGGGTACTCCGCCTCTGGAAACACCATATATTTT. Translated: CAWSVTGYSASGNTIYF.

The chain carries TRBV7-2 and TRBJ2-5, with D possibly matching TRBD2 (5 bases). With 5 bases removed from V and 5 bases from J, the gap between germline ends came to 12 bases. The CDR3 covers 13 residues. The germline CDR1 and CDR2 sequences are SGHTA and FQGNSA. CDR3 in amino acids: CASSESGSETQYF. DNA for the CDR3: TGTGCCAGCAGCGAATCGGGGTCCGAGACCCAGTACTTC.